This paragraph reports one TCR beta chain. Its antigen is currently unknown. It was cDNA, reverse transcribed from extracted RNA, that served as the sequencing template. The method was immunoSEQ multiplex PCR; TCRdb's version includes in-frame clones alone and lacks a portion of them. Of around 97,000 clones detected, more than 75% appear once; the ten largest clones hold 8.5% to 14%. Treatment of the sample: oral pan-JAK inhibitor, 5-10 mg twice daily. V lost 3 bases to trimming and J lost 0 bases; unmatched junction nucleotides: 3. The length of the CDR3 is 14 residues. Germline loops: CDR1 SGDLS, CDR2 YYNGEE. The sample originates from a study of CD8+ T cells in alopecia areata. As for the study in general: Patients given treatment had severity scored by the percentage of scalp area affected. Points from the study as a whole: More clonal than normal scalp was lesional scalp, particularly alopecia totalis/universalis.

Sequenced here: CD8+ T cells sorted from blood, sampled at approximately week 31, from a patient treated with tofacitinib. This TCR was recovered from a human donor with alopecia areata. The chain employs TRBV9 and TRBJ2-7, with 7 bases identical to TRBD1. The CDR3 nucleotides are TGTGCCAGCAGCGGACAGGGAAGCTCCTACGAGCAGTACTTC. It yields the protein CASSGQGSSYEQYF.